A single sample gave rise to the 24 T cell receptor beta chains below, sequenced in a study of T cell responses to AZD1222 COVID-19 vaccine. Libraries were prepared by immunoSEQ multiplex PCR; TCRdb keeps only in-frame clonotypes and omits some of them. This sample has 190,000 or so clones, with approximately 95% found just once. Sequences were derived from peripheral blood, sampled 28 days after the second AZD1222 dose. The source of these receptors is an adult who received the AZD1222 COVID-19 vaccine.

This clone was seen a handful of times. V and J are TRBV14 and TRBJ1-1, with 7 bases that match TRBD1. The germline gives CDR1 SGHDN, CDR2 FVKESK. The CDR3 sequence is 14 residues long. V shed 3 bases and J 0 bases; nucleotides not matched to a gene: 1. The CDR3 DNA reads TGTGCCAGCAGCCACGGGACAGTGAACACTGAAGCTTTCTTT. Its protein is CASSHGTVNTEAFF.

The rearrangement uses TRBV4-3 and TRBJ1-1; D call uncertain. The CDR3 length is 15 residues. The germline V gene has CDR1 LGHNA and CDR2 YSLEER. The V gene lost 0 bases and the J gene lost 5 bases, with 13 bases spanning the gap. As DNA, the CDR3 is TGCGCCAGCAGCCAAGATTACACGGGTAGGACTGAAGCTTTCTTT. The encoded protein is CASSQDYTGRTEAFF.

This rearrangement joins TRBV5-5 to TRBJ2-7; D remains ambiguous. Germline loops: CDR1 SGHKS, CDR2 YYEKEE (reference sequence). The V end was cut by 1 base, the J end by 2 bases, with 10 bases between. The CDR3 is 14 amino acids. The CDR3 loop is CASSLSNSPYEQYF. CDR3 nucleotides: TGTGCCAGCAGCTTGAGTAACAGCCCCTACGAGCAGTACTTC.

The V call is TRBV27, the J call TRBJ2-7; the match to TRBD1 covers 7 bases. With 4 bases clipped from V and 6 bases from J, the junction kept 15 bases outside the gene matches. This CDR3 is 16 amino acids long. Looked up from germline, CDR1 is MNHEY and CDR2 is SMNVEV (reference sequence). The CDR3 loop is CASSSQLPDRVSEQYF. The DNA of the CDR3 is TGTGCCAGCAGTTCCCAGCTCCCTGACAGGGTGTCCGAGCAGTACTTC.

The genes are TRBV4-1 and TRBJ2-3, with D possibly matching TRBD2 (7 bases). V lost 0 bases to trimming and J lost 4 bases, with 14 bases between them. The length of the CDR3 is 16 residues. Germline CDR1 reads MGHRA; CDR2 reads YSYEKL. CDR3 bases: TGCGCCAGCAGCCAAGATCGGGGCGGGGGCGCAGATACGCAGTATTTT. This translates into CASSQDRGGGADTQYF.

The V call is TRBV7-9, the J call TRBJ2-2, with D tentatively TRBD1 (7 bases). The germline CDR1 and CDR2 sequences are SEHNR and FQNEAQ (reference sequence). V shed 3 bases and J shed 5 bases, with 13 bases lying between them. This CDR3 region has 15 residues. CDR3 in DNA: TGTGCCAGCAGCTTTTGGCAGGGGGGAACCGGGGAGCTGTTTTTT. Protein product: CASSFWQGGTGELFF.

The CDR3 loop is CASSSDRVGTDTQYF. The CDR3 DNA reads as TGTGCCAGCAGCTCGGACAGGGTTGGCACAGATACGCAGTATTTT. The gene calls are TRBV11-1 and TRBJ2-3; 8 nucleotides agree with TRBD1. Germline-derived CDR1 and CDR2 are SGHAT and FQDESV (reference sequence). With 4 bases clipped from V and 1 base from J, the junction kept 4 bases outside the gene matches. The CDR3 has 15 amino acids.

The V call is TRBV5-1, the J call TRBJ2-7, with 7 bases matching TRBD1. With V trimmed by 3 bases and J by 2 bases, 2 bases remained unmatched. Germline-derived CDR1 and CDR2 are SGHRS and YFSETQ. There are 13 residues in the CDR3. CDR3 sequence reads: CASSWGTAYEQYF. DNA for the CDR3: TGCGCCAGCAGCTGGGGGACAGCCTACGAGCAGTACTTC.

This clone was detected only once. CDR3 amino acids: CASSSPGTGGWKTQYF. The CDR3, as DNA: TGTGCCAGCAGCTCACCCGGGACAGGGGGCTGGAAGACCCAGTACTTC. V gene TRBV28 combines with J gene TRBJ2-5; 12 bases line up with TRBD1. The CDR3 totals 16 residues. V lost 6 bases to trimming and J lost 6 bases; unmatched junction nucleotides: 11. Germline V gene lookup returns CDR1 MDHEN and CDR2 SYDVKM.

This chain links TRBV4-2 with TRBJ1-3, with no clear D. CDR1 is LGHNA, CDR2 YNFKEQ, per germline. The CDR3 contains 13 residues. V lost 0 bases and J 4 bases, leaving 4 bases between the germline ends. CDR3 loop: CASSQDVGNTIYF. The CDR3 bases are TGTGCCAGCAGCCAAGACGTGGGAAACACCATATATTTT.

This rearrangement joins TRBV7-2 to TRBJ1-1; D is unresolved. Germline-derived CDR1 and CDR2 are SGHTA and FQGNSA. There are 11 residues in the CDR3. Deletions cut 2 bases from V and 7 bases from J, with 5 bases between. The CDR3 loop reads CASSLLNEAFF. The CDR3 DNA is TGTGCCAGCAGCTTATTAAATGAAGCTTTCTTT.

The gene calls are TRBV7-2 and TRBJ1-2; no definite D call. Per germline, CDR1 SGHTA and CDR2 FQGNSA. The CDR3 has 15 amino acids. Trimming left V 3 bases short and J 4 bases short, with 15 bases between. CDR3 in amino acids: CASSFTPETSYGYTF. The CDR3 DNA is TGTGCCAGCAGCTTTACCCCCGAGACCTCCTATGGCTACACCTTC.

The chain joins TRBV7-3 to TRBJ2-2; D might be TRBD2 (5 bases). V lost 1 base to trimming and J lost 1 base, with 7 bases between them. CDR1 SGHTA and CDR2 FQGTGA come from the germline V gene. CDR3 length: 15 amino acids. In DNA form, the CDR3 reads TGTGCCAGCAGCTTAAACCGGGGGAACACCGGGGAGCTGTTTTTT. Protein: CASSLNRGNTGELFF.

The chain links TRBV3-1 (or the pseudogene TRBV3-2) to TRBJ1-6; 9 bases map to TRBD1. The CDR3 has 15 amino acids. J lost 10 bases, V lost 4 bases, and 8 bases had no gene match. CDR1 and CDR2 (germline): LGHDT, YNNKEL (reference sequence). The CDR3 region has the DNA TGTGCCAGCAGCCCGTGGGACAGGGAGGAATCACCCCTCCACTTT. Protein product: CASSPWDREESPLHF.

This sequence joins TRBV30 and TRBJ2-3; 7 nucleotides match TRBD2. Germline V gives CDR1 GTSNPN, CDR2 SVGIG (reference sequence). The ends lost 1 base at V and 5 bases at J; junction bases unmatched: 9. This CDR3 spans 15 amino acids. The CDR3 DNA sequence: TGTGCCTGGAGTGATTTGGGGGGGGACTTAGATACGCAGTATTTT. Translated, it gives CAWSDLGGDLDTQYF. The full variable domain, in which reference TRBV30 and TRBJ2-3 provide the parts outside the CDR3, is SQTIHQWPATLVQPVGSPLSLECTVEGTSNPNLYWYRQAAGRGLQLLFYSVGIGQISSEVPQNLSASRPQDRQFILSSKKLLLSDSGFYLCAWSDLGGDLDTQYFGPGTRLTVL.

This clone came up once. This chain uses TRBV29-1 with TRBJ1-1, with TRBD1 identical over 7 bases. The CDR3 extends over 13 amino acids. Germline CDR1 SQVTM, CDR2 ANQGSEA. J lost 6 bases, V lost 3 bases, and 7 bases had no gene match. The CDR3 loop reads CSVEEGAGAEAFF. Written as DNA, the CDR3 is TGCAGCGTTGAGGAGGGGGCTGGCGCTGAAGCTTTCTTT.

Here the CDR3 DNA reads TGCGCCAGCAGCCCCCAGGACAGGGAAAACTATGGCTACACCTTC. Protein sequence: CASSPQDRENYGYTF. J is TRBJ1-2 and V is TRBV4-1; 8 nucleotides line up with TRBD1. In germline, CDR1 is MGHRA, CDR2 YSYEKL. The J segment lost 2 bases and the V segment lost 4 bases, leaving 6 bases of the junction unmatched. CDR3 length equals 15 residues.

This clone was recorded once. The gene calls are TRBV6-5 and TRBJ1-1; maybe TRBD1 (6 bases). Germline V gene lookup returns CDR1 MNHEY and CDR2 SVGAGI. The CDR3 totals 14 residues. The V end lost 3 bases, the J end lost 7 bases, and 15 bases lay between the germline ends. The chain's CDR3 is CASSYNPDRNEAFF. The CDR3 DNA sequence: TGTGCCAGCAGTTATAACCCGGACAGAAATGAAGCTTTCTTT.

The J gene is TRBJ2-5, the V gene TRBV3-1 (or the pseudogene TRBV3-2); TRBD2 matches 9 bases. The V gene's germline CDR1 is LGHDT and CDR2 YNNKEL (reference sequence). V lost 2 bases to trimming and J lost 5 bases; unmatched junction nucleotides: 9. There are 16 residues in the CDR3. CDR3 nucleotides: TGTGCCAGCAGCCAACAGCGGGGGGCCACGTGGGAGACCCAGTACTTC. Its protein is CASSQQRGATWETQYF.

This chain uses TRBV7-3 with TRBJ1-1; no clear D. The CDR3 is 13 amino acids. V was trimmed by 3 bases and J by 1 base, leaving 6 bases between them. The germline V gene has CDR1 SGHTA and CDR2 FQGTGA. CDR3 residues: CASSFAGNTEAFF. The CDR3 nucleotides are TGTGCCAGCAGCTTCGCGGGGAACACTGAAGCTTTCTTT. The variable domain in full, completed from reference TRBV7-3 and TRBJ1-1, reads GAGVSQTPSNKVTEKGKYVELRCDPISGHTALYWYRQSLGQGPEFLIYFQGTGAADDSGLPNDRFFAVRPEGSVSTLKIQRTERGDSAVYLCASSFAGNTEAFFGQGTRLTVV.

This chain uses TRBV19 with TRBJ2-1; 12 positions match TRBD2. The junction had 7 bases not matched to a gene; V was cut back by 3 bases and J by 7 bases. CDR1 is LNHDA, CDR2 SQIVND, per germline (reference sequence). The CDR3 is made up of 16 amino acids. The CDR3 nucleotides read TGTGCCAGTAGTATTCGGCCAGGACTAGCGGGGAATGAGCAGTTCTTC. It translates to CASSIRPGLAGNEQFF.

This chain connects TRBV3-1 (or the pseudogene TRBV3-2) to TRBJ2-1; 8 nucleotides agree with TRBD2. Trimming cost V 2 bases and J 2 bases; bases outside gene matches: 2. This CDR3 has 15 amino acids. Germline V lookup: CDR1 LGHDT, CDR2 YNNKEL (reference sequence). CDR3 region: CASSQFSGAYNEQFF. The CDR3, as DNA: TGTGCCAGCAGCCAATTTAGCGGGGCCTACAATGAGCAGTTCTTC.

The chain carries TRBV6-1 and TRBJ1-1, with TRBD1 identical over 7 bases. The germline V gene encodes CDR1 MNHNS and CDR2 SASEGT. Losses at the gene ends were 2 bases for V and 3 bases for J; bases not matched to a gene: 15. The CDR3 extends over 18 amino acids. This chain's CDR3 is CASSESYSVGDRHTEAFF. The CDR3 nucleotides read TGTGCCAGCAGTGAATCATATTCGGTTGGGGACAGACACACTGAAGCTTTCTTT.

The chain couples TRBV30 to TRBJ1-5; D gene uncertain. V dropped 1 base and J dropped 5 bases, with 9 bases sitting between them. This CDR3 region has 13 residues. Germline CDR1 is GTSNPN and CDR2 is SVGIG (reference sequence). The CDR3 loop reads CAWSAMSDQPQHF. As DNA, the CDR3 is TGTGCCTGGAGTGCGATGAGTGATCAGCCCCAGCATTTT.